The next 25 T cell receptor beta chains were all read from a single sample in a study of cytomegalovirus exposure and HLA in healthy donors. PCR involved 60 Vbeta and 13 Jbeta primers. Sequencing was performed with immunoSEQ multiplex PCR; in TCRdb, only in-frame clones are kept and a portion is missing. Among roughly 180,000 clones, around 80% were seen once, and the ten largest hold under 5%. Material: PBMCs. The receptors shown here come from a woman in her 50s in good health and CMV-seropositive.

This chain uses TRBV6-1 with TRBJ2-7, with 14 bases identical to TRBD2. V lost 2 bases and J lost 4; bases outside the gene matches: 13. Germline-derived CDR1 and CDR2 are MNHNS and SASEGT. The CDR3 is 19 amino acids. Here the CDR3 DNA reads TGTGCCAGCAGTGAAACAGGGAAGGGACTAGCGGGAGTATTTTACGAGCAGTACTTC. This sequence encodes CASSETGKGLAGVFYEQYF.

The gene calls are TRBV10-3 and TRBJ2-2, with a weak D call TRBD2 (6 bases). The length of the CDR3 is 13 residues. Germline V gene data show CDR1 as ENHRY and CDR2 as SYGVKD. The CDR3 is CGAGQINTGELFF. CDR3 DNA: TGTGGCGCGGGGCAGATTAACACCGGGGAGCTGTTTTTT.

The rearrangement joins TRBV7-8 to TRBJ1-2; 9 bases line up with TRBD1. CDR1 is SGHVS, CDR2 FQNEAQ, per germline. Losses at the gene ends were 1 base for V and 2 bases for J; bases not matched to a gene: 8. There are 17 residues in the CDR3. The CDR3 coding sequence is TGTGCCAGCAGCTTAGTCCGGGACAGGGAAAGGAACTATGGCTACACCTTC. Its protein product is CASSLVRDRERNYGYTF.

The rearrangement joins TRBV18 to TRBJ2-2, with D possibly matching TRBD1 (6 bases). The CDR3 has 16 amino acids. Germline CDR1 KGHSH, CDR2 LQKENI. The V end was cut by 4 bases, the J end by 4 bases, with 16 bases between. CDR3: CASSQQGDGGTGELFF. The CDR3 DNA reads TGTGCCAGCTCACAACAGGGAGATGGTGGCACCGGGGAGCTGTTTTTT.

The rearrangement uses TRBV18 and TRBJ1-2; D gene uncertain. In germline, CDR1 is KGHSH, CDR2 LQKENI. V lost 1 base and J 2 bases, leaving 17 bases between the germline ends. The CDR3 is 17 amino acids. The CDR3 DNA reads TGTGCCAGCTCACCACTTCCCCAGCGGGCGGGGAACTATGGCTACACCTTC. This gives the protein CASSPLPQRAGNYGYTF.

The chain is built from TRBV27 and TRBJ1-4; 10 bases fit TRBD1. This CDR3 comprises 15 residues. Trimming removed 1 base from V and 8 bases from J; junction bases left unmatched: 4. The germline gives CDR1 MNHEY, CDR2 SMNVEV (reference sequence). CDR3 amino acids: CASSLLGTGVEKLFF. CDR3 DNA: TGTGCCAGCAGTTTATTAGGGACAGGGGTAGAAAAACTGTTTTTT. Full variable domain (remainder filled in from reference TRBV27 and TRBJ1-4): EAQVTQNPRYLITVTGKKLTVTCSQNMNHEYMSWYRQDPGLGLRQIYYSMNVEVTDKGDVPEGYKVSRKEKRNFPLILESPSPNQTSLYFCASSLLGTGVEKLFFGSGTQLSVL.

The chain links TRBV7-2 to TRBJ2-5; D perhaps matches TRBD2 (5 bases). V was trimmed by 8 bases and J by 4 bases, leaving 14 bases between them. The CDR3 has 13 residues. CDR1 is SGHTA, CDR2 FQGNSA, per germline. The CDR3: CASSGEGRETQYF. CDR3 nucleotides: TGTGCCAGCTCAGGTGAGGGTAGAGAGACCCAGTACTTC. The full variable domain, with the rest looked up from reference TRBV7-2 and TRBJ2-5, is GAGVSQSPSNKVTEKGKDVELRCDPISGHTALYWYRQSLGQGLEFLIYFQGNSAPDKSGLPSDRFSAERTGGSVSTLTIQRTQQEDSAVYLCASSGEGRETQYFGPGTRLLVL.

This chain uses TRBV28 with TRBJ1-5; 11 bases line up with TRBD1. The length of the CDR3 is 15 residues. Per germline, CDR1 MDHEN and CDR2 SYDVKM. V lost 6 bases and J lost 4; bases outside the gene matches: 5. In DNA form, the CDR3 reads TGTGCCAGCAGGGCCGGGACAGGGGGTAATCAGCCCCAGCATTTT. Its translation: CASRAGTGGNQPQHF.

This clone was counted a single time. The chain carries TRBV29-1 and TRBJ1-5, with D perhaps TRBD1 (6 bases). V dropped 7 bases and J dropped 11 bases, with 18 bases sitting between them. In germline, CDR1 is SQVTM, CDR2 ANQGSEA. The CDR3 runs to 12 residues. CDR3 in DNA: TGCAGCGCTGTCATAGGGGGATATTCCCAGCATTTT. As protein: CSAVIGGYSQHF.

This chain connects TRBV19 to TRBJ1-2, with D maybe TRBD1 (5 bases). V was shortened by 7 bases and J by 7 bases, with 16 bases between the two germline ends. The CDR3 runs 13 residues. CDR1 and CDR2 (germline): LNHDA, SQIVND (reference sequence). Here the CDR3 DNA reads TGTGCCAGTATCCCGGGGGTTGGCGGTGGCTACACCTTC. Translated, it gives CASIPGVGGGYTF.

CDR3 bases: TGTGCCAGCAGTTCGACTCTGGACAGGGGGCTGTACGGAAACACCATATATTTT. This encodes CASSSTLDRGLYGNTIYF. The rearrangement uses TRBV28 and TRBJ1-3; 11 nucleotides match TRBD1. The V segment lost 4 bases and the J segment 4 bases; nucleotides outside the gene matches: 12. Germline CDR1 MDHEN, CDR2 SYDVKM. There are 18 residues in the CDR3.

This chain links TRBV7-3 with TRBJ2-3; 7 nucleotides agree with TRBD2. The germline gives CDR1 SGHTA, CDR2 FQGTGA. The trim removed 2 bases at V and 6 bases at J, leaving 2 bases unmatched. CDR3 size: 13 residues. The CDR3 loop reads CASSLQAGDTQYF. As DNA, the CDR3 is TGTGCCAGCAGCTTACAAGCGGGGGATACGCAGTATTTT.

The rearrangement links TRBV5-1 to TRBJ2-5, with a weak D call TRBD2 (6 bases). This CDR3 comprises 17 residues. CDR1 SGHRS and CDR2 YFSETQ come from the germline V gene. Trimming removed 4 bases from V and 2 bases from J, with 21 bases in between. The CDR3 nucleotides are TGCGCCAGCAGCCAAGAGGCCTCGGGACTCCGACAAGAGACCCAGTACTTC. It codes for CASSQEASGLRQETQYF.

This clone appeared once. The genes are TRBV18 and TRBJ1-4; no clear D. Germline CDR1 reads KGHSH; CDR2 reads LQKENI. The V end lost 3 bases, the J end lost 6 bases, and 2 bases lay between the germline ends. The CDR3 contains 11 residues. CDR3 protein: CASSPDEKLFF. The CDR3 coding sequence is TGTGCCAGCTCACCCGATGAAAAACTGTTTTTT. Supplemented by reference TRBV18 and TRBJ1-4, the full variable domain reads NAGVMQNPRHLVRRRGQEARLRCSPMKGHSHVYWYRQLPEEGLKFMVYLQKENIIDESGMPKERFSAEFPKEGPSILRIQQVVRGDSAAYFCASSPDEKLFFGSGTQLSVL.

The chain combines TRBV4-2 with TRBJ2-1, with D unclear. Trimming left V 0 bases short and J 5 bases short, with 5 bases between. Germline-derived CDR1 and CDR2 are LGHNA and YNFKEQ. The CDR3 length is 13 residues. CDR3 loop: CASSQDSNNEQFF. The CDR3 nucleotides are TGTGCCAGCAGCCAAGATTCCAACAATGAGCAGTTCTTC.

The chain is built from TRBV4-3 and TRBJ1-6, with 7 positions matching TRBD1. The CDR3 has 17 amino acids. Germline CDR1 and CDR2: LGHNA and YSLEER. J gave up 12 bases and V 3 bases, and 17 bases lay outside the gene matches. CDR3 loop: CASSHAIVGGTFLPLHF. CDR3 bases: TGCGCCAGCAGCCACGCCATCGTAGGGGGCACCTTTCTACCCCTCCACTTT.

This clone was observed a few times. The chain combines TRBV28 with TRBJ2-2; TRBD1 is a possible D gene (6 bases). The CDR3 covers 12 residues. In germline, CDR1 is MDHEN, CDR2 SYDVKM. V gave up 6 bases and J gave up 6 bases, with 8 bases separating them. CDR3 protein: CASRKGAGELFF. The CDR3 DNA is TGTGCCAGCAGGAAGGGGGCCGGGGAGCTGTTTTTT.

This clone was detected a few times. The CDR3 bases are TGCGCCAGCAGCCGCGAGGGTAACACCATATATTTT. Amino acid sequence: CASSREGNTIYF. The chain has TRBV5-1 and TRBJ1-3, with D hard to call. Deletions cut 4 bases from V and 7 bases from J, with 9 bases between. There are 12 residues in the CDR3. In germline, CDR1 is SGHRS, CDR2 YFSETQ.

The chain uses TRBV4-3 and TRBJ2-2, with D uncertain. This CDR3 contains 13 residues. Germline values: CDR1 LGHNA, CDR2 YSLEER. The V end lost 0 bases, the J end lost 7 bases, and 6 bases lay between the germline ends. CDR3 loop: CASSQDRYGELFF. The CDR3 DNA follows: TGCGCCAGCAGCCAAGATCGGTACGGGGAGCTGTTTTTT.

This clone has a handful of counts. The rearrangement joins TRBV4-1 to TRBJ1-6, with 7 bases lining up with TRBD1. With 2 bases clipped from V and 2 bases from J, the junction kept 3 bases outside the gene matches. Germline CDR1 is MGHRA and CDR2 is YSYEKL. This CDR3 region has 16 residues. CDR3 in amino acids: CASSQTQGTYNSPLHF. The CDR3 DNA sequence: TGCGCCAGCAGCCAAACACAGGGGACCTATAATTCACCCCTCCACTTT.

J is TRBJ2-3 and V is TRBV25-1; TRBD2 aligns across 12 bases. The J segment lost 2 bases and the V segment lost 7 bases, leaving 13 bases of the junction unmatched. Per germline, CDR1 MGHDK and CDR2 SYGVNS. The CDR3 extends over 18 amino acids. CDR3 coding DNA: TGTGCCAGCACTGGGCTAGCGGGGGGGCCTGGTTCCACAGATACGCAGTATTTT. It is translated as CASTGLAGGPGSTDTQYF.

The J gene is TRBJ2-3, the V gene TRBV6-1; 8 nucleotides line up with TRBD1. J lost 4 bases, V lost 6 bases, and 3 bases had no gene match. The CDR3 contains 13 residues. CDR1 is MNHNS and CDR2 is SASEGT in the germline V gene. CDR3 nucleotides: TGTGCCAGCAGCGGACAGGGCGCAGATACGCAGTATTTT. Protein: CASSGQGADTQYF.

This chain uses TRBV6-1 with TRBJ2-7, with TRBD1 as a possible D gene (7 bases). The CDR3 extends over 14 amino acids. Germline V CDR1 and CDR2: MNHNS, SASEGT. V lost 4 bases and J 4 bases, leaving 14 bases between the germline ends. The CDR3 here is CASSVAGGKYEQYF. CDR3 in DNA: TGTGCCAGCAGTGTGGCAGGGGGGAAATACGAGCAGTACTTC.

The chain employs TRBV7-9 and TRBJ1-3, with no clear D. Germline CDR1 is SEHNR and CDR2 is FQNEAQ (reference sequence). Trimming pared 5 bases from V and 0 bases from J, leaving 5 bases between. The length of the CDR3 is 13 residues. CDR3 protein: CASSTSSGNTIYF. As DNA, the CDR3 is TGTGCCAGCAGCACAAGCTCTGGAAACACCATATATTTT.

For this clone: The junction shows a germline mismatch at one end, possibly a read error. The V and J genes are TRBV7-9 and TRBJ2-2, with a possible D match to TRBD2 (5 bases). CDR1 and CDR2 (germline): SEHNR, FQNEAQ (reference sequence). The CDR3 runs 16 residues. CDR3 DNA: TGTTCCAGCAGCGCCCCGGGGAACTCCGTCACCGGGGAGCTGTTTTTT. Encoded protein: CSSSAPGNSVTGELFF.